This entry describes one T cell receptor beta chain. With V trimmed by 0 bases and J by 2 bases, 0 bases remained unmatched. From germline, CDR1 is SGHNT and CDR2 YYREEE (reference sequence). The CDR3 is 15 residues long. The entry originates in a study of cytomegalovirus exposure and HLA in healthy donors. Assay: immunoSEQ multiplex PCR; the TCRdb copy retains only in-frame clones and omits some. The sample has roughly 70,000 clones, over 85% seen once. The sequencing sample was made of PBMCs. This receptor was identified in a man aged 18 to 35 in good health and CMV-seropositive. The chain combines TRBV5-4 with TRBJ2-7; 12 bases map to TRBD2. The CDR3 spells CASSLGTSGTYEQYF. CDR3 nucleotides: TGTGCCAGCAGCTTGGGGACTAGCGGGACCTACGAGCAGTACTTC.